This T cell receptor (beta chain) comes out of a study of cytomegalovirus exposure and HLA in healthy donors. Use of 60 Vbeta and 13 Jbeta primers characterized the PCR. Profiled with immunoSEQ multiplex PCR; TCRdb holds only in-frame clones, not every one. The table has 140,000 to 150,000 clones, around 79% seen once; the top ten hold over 2.5%. The V gene lost 8 bases and the J gene lost 12 bases, with 28 bases spanning the gap. The CDR3 runs 16 residues. CDR1 and CDR2 from the germline V gene are MNHEY and SMNVEV (reference sequence). Source material: PBMCs. The TCR comes from a man aged 35 to 55 in good health and CMV-seropositive. The chain uses TRBV27 and TRBJ1-4; the D gene is possibly TRBD1 (6 bases). In DNA, the CDR3 is TGTGCCAGCGCCCTTGCTATCCGGACAGTACCTGGGGAACTGTTTTTT. Residues: CASALAIRTVPGELFF. Using reference TRBV27 and TRBJ1-4 for the parts outside the CDR3, the full variable domain is EAQVTQNPRYLITVTGKKLTVTCSQNMNHEYMSWYRQDPGLGLRQIYYSMNVEVTDKGDVPEGYKVSRKEKRNFPLILESPSPNQTSLYFCASALAIRTVPGELFFGSGTQLSVL.